This T cell receptor beta chain was sequenced during a study of blood T cell repertoires in COVID-19 (TCRdb year 2020). Context from the whole study: Samples from collaborators originated in the United States, Italy and Spain and spanned both the acute and convalescent phases of COVID-19. The prospective study material was composed of cDNA or gDNA derived from T cells, B-cell-depleted T cells, or PBMCs. The samples were drawn from two sources: the first 160 participants of the ongoing ImmuneRACE study, and fewer than 1,500 subjects contributed by 6 global collaborators. The repertoires were released in a freely available public database meant as a resource for research on the immune response to SARS-CoV-2. Where available, HLA class I and class II types were obtained from metadata supplied by the sample provider rather than from assay-based typing. The sample metadata nearly always contained a de-identified subject ID, COVID-19 status, age in years and sex. The dataset comprised deeply sampled blood TCRbeta repertoires from subjects exposed to, actively infected with, or recovered from COVID-19. The full study reports these points: The amount of clinical and demographic metadata varied by source and participant and was provided uncurated.

As regards this clone: Which antigen it targets is not known. Qualities for individual bases were not recorded, and no much larger clone is one base off.

The immunoSEQ Assay, a bias-controlled multiplex PCR, was used to amplify TCRbeta CDR3 regions from genomic DNA. The source study handled its data this way. The number of nucleated cells in each sample was estimated by amplification of reference gene primers within the assay. To quantify the absolute abundance of each unique TCRbeta CDR3 rearrangement, sequence reads were collapsed and filtered. For each sample, productive Simpson clonality was calculated as the square root of Simpson's diversity index across productive rearrangements. The source is immuneACCESS, and TCRdb retained only in-frame sequences with V and J called. Part of the clones is not carried over; for the studies checked, unresolved V genes explain less than half of this, and the remainder is unexplained. Clonal size and the V and J genes are those of that table, whereas D and trimming came from the DNA. Counted in this sample were approximately 300,000 clones; about 92% of them appeared once. Roughly 18% of the sample is in the top ten clones.

Enrolling through a virtual design, the prospective study's participants ranged in age from roughly 18 to 95 years and lived across roughly 23 United States geographic areas. In the prospective study, cohorts were assigned on the basis of participant-reported clinical history obtained from a screening survey and a study questionnaire. Recovered participants in ImmuneRACE Cohort 3 were defined as having two consecutive negative NP/OP PCR tests, clearance from a healthcare professional, or resolution of symptoms. In the prospective study, whole blood, serum and a nasopharyngeal or oropharyngeal swab were collected from each participant by mobile phlebotomists. Over a roughly 2-month period, participants in the prospective study had the option of providing additional blood draws and questionnaires. Blood samples from the prospective study were shipped frozen or at room temperature prior to DNA extraction.

V is trimmed back by 5 bases and J by 8 bases, and the junction contains 12 bases that no gene match accounts for. Spanning cysteine to phenylalanine, the CDR3 consists of 16 amino acids. Only CDR3 DNA remains: 48 bases, in frame from the first base. CDR1 and CDR2 are read off the germline V gene as SGHVS and FQNEAQ. Sequenced material: PBMCs or T cells enriched from blood (not recorded which). The chain is made from TRBV7-8 and TRBJ1-4; 9 central nucleotides agree with TRBD1. The TCR originated in a woman aged 30 to 39 who had recovered from COVID-19. The nucleotides read TGTGCCAGCAGCCCGCAAGGCGGGACAGGGAACGAAAAACTGTTTTTT. Its translation is CASSPQGGTGNEKLFF.